These 23 T cell receptor beta chains were all obtained from the same sample, sequenced in a study of T cell responses to AZD1222 COVID-19 vaccine. The method was immunoSEQ multiplex PCR; TCRdb's version includes in-frame clones alone and lacks a portion of them. The data contain about 80,000 clones, roughly 90% of them singletons. The source was peripheral blood, collected 28 days after the second AZD1222 dose. The receptor set was obtained from an adult who received the AZD1222 COVID-19 vaccine.

About this clone: One end of the junction is discordant with germline, which a read error may explain. The chain links TRBV7-7 to TRBJ2-5; a weak D match, TRBD2 (6 bases). The germline CDR1 and CDR2 sequences are SSHAT and FNYEAQ (reference sequence). The CDR3 is 14 residues long. In DNA, the CDR3 is TGTGCTAGCAGCTCTTCTAGCGACCAAGAGACCCAGTACTTC. It encodes CASSSSSDQETQYF.

The rearrangement links TRBV10-1 to TRBJ1-2; D remains unclear. The CDR3 runs to 14 residues. Germline loops: CDR1 WNHNN, CDR2 SYGVQD (reference sequence). Trimming took off 3 bases at V and 5 bases at J, with 13 bases between the two ends. The CDR3 loop reads CASSDTTRCYGYTF. The CDR3 DNA follows: TGCGCCAGCAGTGACACGACCCGCTGTTATGGCTACACCTTC.

The V call is TRBV28, the J call TRBJ1-5; D ambiguous. From germline, CDR1 is MDHEN and CDR2 SYDVKM. Trimming took off 4 bases at V and 5 bases at J, with 12 bases between the two ends. The CDR3 is made up of 14 amino acids. Written as DNA, the CDR3 is TGTGCCAGCAGTTCGCGATTTCGCCATCAGCCCCAGCATTTT. It codes for CASSSRFRHQPQHF.

This clone has a handful of counts. The chain recombines TRBV12-2 with TRBJ2-5. TRBV12-2 is an annotated pseudogene. This CDR3 comprises 11 residues. CDR3 residues: CASNGQETQYF. The CDR3 nucleotides read TGTGCAAGTAATGGACAAGAGACCCAGTACTTC.

The chain recombines TRBV5-1 with TRBJ1-4; D gene uncertain. Trimming stripped 0 bases from V and 11 bases from J, with 17 bases between. The CDR3 loop spans 15 amino acids. The germline V gene has CDR1 SGHRS and CDR2 YFSETQ. CDR3 amino acids: CASSLGGSNLSKLFF. The CDR3 DNA is TGCGCCAGCAGCTTGGGAGGGAGTAACCTGAGTAAACTGTTTTTT.

The J gene is TRBJ1-5, the V gene TRBV27, with 7 bases aligning to TRBD1. The CDR3 contains 14 residues. V trimming: 6 bases; J trimming: 5 bases; junction bases outside the gene matches: 7. Germline CDR1 and CDR2: MNHEY and SMNVEV (reference sequence). CDR3 in amino acids: CASRFLGGYQPQHF. In DNA, the CDR3 is TGTGCCAGCAGATTCCTAGGGGGCTATCAGCCCCAGCATTTT.

This CDR3 is CASSLSSYPVYNEQFF. DNA of the CDR3: TGTGCCAGCAGCTTAAGCTCGTATCCCGTCTACAATGAGCAGTTCTTC. The chain recombines TRBV7-2 with TRBJ2-1, with unresolved D. Looked up from germline, CDR1 is SGHTA and CDR2 is FQGNSA. The CDR3 consists of 16 residues. Trimming pared 2 bases from V and 3 bases from J, leaving 14 bases between.

The chain has TRBV12-3 or TRBV12-4 and TRBJ1-5, with D unclear. Trimming took 6 bases from V and 5 from J, leaving 11 bases between them. The CDR3 sequence is 13 residues long. CDR3 bases: TGTGCCAGCAGACCAAGTTTAGATCAGCCCCAGCATTTT. This codes for CASRPSLDQPQHF.

The rearrangement uses TRBV28 and TRBJ2-7; D tentatively fits TRBD1 or TRBD2 (5 bases each). Trimming took 6 bases from V and 2 from J, leaving 20 bases between them. CDR3 length: 16 amino acids. Germline CDR1 MDHEN, CDR2 SYDVKM. CDR3 DNA: TGTGCCAGCAGACCCGGGACCCTAAGACCTCCCTACGAGCAGTACTTC. As protein: CASRPGTLRPPYEQYF.

The chain links TRBV3-1 (or the pseudogene TRBV3-2) to TRBJ2-7; D perhaps matches TRBD1 (5 bases). V was trimmed by 6 bases and J by 1 base, leaving 10 bases between them. CDR1 and CDR2 from the germline V gene are LGHDT and YNNKEL (reference sequence). The CDR3 contains 13 residues. The chain's CDR3 is CASSRTSSYEQYF. The CDR3 DNA follows: TGTGCCAGCAGTCGGACAAGTTCCTACGAGCAGTACTTC.

The V gene is TRBV7-9, the J gene TRBJ1-1, with D possibly being TRBD1 (5 bases). Trimming removed 5 bases at V and 4 bases at J, with 11 bases between. This CDR3 region has 13 residues. CDR1 and CDR2 from the germline V gene are SEHNR and FQNEAQ (reference sequence). DNA for the CDR3: TGTGCCAGCAGCCTGGACGGGGGCACTGAAGCTTTCTTT. It specifies CASSLDGGTEAFF.

The chain uses TRBV5-4 and TRBJ2-5; D is ambiguous. The germline V gene has CDR1 SGHNT and CDR2 YYREEE (reference sequence). CDR3 length: 14 amino acids. Trimming shortened V by 1 base and J by 4 bases, and 11 bases separated the two germline ends. The CDR3 sequence is CASSLWGARETQYF. In DNA form, the CDR3 reads TGTGCCAGCAGCTTGTGGGGTGCTCGAGAGACCCAGTACTTC.

The chain couples TRBV30 to TRBJ2-3; unclear D gene. CDR3 size: 12 residues. Trimming removed 4 bases from V and 0 bases from J, with 5 bases in between. The germline V gene encodes CDR1 GTSNPN and CDR2 SVGIG (reference sequence). The CDR3 nucleotides read TGTGCCTGGACGCTTAGCACAGATACGCAGTATTTT. This gives the protein CAWTLSTDTQYF.

The chain couples TRBV9 to TRBJ1-3; the D is unclear. Trimming cost V 2 bases and J 0 bases, with 12 bases left between them. CDR1 is SGDLS, CDR2 YYNGEE, per germline. The CDR3 is 16 residues long. This chain's CDR3 is CASSVSEGFSGNTIYF. CDR3 nucleotide sequence: TGTGCCAGCAGCGTGTCAGAAGGTTTCTCTGGAAACACCATATATTTT.

The gene calls are TRBV7-8 and TRBJ1-5, with D possibly being TRBD1 (5 bases). Between the trimmed V and J ends, which lost 1 base and 0 bases, there was a span of 7 bases. CDR3 length: 15 residues. Germline CDR1 is SGHVS and CDR2 is FQNEAQ. In nucleotides, the CDR3 is TGTGCCAGCAGCTTAGAGGGGTATAGCAATCAGCCCCAGCATTTT. This gives the protein CASSLEGYSNQPQHF.

The rearrangement joins TRBV6-5 to TRBJ2-6, with D unresolved. Looked up from germline, CDR1 is MNHEY and CDR2 is SVGAGI. The CDR3 consists of 13 residues. V was pared by 5 bases and J by 1 base, with 3 bases between. In nucleotides, the CDR3 is TGTGCCAGCAGTAAATCTGGGGCCAACGTCCTGACTTTC. Translation gives CASSKSGANVLTF.

The chain uses TRBV7-8 and TRBJ1-6; a weak D match, TRBD1 (6 bases). From germline, CDR1 is SGHVS and CDR2 FQNEAQ. CDR3 length equals 14 residues. Trimming removed 5 bases at V and 9 bases at J, with 14 bases between. CDR3 loop: CASSTSGDGSPLHF. CDR3 coding DNA: TGTGCCAGCAGCACCTCAGGGGACGGTTCACCCCTCCACTTT.

J is TRBJ1-5 and V is TRBV5-8; the D gene is possibly TRBD1 (6 bases). This CDR3 spans 16 amino acids. Germline V gives CDR1 SGHTS, CDR2 YDEGEE. V lost 1 base and J lost 1, with 12 bases in between. The CDR3 region has the DNA TGTGCCAGCAGCTTGTGGGGGGGCCGGAGCAATCAGCCCCAGCATTTT. Protein product: CASSLWGGRSNQPQHF.

The CDR3 is CAWSRQINEQFF. CDR3 nucleotides: TGTGCCTGGAGTCGACAAATAAATGAGCAGTTCTTC. The rearrangement links TRBV30 to TRBJ2-1; D unclear. V shed 2 bases and J shed 7 bases, with 9 bases lying between them. CDR1 GTSNPN and CDR2 SVGIG come from the germline V gene (reference sequence). The CDR3 consists of 12 residues.

The genes are TRBV18 and TRBJ2-5, with 14 nucleotides matching TRBD2. Trimming at V came to 2 bases and at J to 4 bases, leaving 3 bases not matched to a gene. The CDR3 length is 16 residues. The germline gives CDR1 KGHSH, CDR2 LQKENI. CDR3 DNA: TGTGCCAGCTCACCAGGGGGACTAGCGGGAGTAGAGACCCAGTACTTC. Translated: CASSPGGLAGVETQYF.

The chain carries TRBV29-1 and TRBJ1-5; D not resolved. From germline, CDR1 is SQVTM and CDR2 ANQGSEA. Deletions cut 0 bases from V and 1 base from J, with 4 bases between. The CDR3 loop spans 13 amino acids. CDR3 residues: CSVEEGSNQPQHF. The CDR3, as DNA: TGCAGCGTTGAAGAGGGGAGCAATCAGCCCCAGCATTTT.

This chain links TRBV5-1 with TRBJ2-2, with 7 bases lining up with TRBD1. Losses at the gene ends were 5 bases for V and 4 bases for J; bases not matched to a gene: 8. This CDR3 is 15 amino acids long. Germline V gives CDR1 SGHRS, CDR2 YFSETQ. This chain's CDR3 is CASRMYTGATGELFF. Here the CDR3 DNA reads TGCGCCAGCAGAATGTACACAGGGGCCACCGGGGAGCTGTTTTTT.

V and J are TRBV28 and TRBJ2-1, with 8 nucleotides matching TRBD1. CDR1 is MDHEN, CDR2 SYDVKM, per germline. This CDR3 has 13 amino acids. The V gene end was trimmed by 11 bases and the J gene end by 3 bases; junction bases not matched to a gene: 6. The DNA of the CDR3 is TGTGCCGGAGCCGGGACAGGCTACAATGAGCAGTTCTTC. It codes for CAGAGTGYNEQFF. The whole variable domain, filled in from reference TRBV28 and TRBJ2-1, reads DVKVTQSSRYLVKRTGEKVFLECVQDMDHENMFWYRQDPGLGLRLIYFSYDVKMKEKGDIPEGYSVSREKKERFSLILESASTNQTSMYLCAGAGTGYNEQFFGPGTRLTVL.